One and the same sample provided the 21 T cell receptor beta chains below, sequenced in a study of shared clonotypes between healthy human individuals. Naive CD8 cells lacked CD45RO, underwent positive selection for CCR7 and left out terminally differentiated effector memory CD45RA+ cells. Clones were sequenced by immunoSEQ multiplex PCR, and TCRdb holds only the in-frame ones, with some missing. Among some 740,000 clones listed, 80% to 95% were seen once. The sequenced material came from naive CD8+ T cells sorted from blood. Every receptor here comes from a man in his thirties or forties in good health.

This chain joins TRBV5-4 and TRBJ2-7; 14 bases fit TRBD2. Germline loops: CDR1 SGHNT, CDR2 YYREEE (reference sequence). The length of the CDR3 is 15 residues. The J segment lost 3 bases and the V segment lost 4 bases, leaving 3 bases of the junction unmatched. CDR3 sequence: CASSSGTSGSYEQYF. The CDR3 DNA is TGTGCCAGCAGCAGTGGGACTAGCGGGAGCTACGAGCAGTACTTC.

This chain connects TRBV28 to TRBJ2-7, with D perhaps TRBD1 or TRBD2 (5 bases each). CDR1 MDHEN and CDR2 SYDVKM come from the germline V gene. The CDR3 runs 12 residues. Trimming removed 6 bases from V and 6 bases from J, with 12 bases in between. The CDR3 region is CASSLAGTEQYF. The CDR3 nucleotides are TGTGCCAGCAGCCTCGCAGGGACCGAGCAGTACTTC.

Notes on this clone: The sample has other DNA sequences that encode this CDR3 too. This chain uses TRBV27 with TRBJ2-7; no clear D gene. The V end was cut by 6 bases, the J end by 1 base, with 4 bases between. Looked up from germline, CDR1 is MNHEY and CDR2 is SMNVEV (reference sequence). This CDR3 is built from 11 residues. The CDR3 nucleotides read TGTGCCAGCAGGCTTTCCTACGAGCAGTACTTC. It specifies CASRLSYEQYF.

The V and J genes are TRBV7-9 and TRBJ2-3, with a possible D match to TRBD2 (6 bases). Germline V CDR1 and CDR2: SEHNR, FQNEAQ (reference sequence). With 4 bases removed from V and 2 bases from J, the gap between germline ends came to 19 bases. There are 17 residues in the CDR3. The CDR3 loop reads CASSSPRTEGYTDTQYF. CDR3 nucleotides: TGTGCCAGCAGCTCGCCACGGACGGAGGGTTACACAGATACGCAGTATTTT.

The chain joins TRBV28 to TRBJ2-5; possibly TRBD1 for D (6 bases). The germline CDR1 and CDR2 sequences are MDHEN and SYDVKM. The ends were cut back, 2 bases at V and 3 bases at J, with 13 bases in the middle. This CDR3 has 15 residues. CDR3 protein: CASSLVPDSKETQYF. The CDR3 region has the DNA TGTGCCAGCAGTTTAGTCCCGGACAGCAAAGAGACCCAGTACTTC.

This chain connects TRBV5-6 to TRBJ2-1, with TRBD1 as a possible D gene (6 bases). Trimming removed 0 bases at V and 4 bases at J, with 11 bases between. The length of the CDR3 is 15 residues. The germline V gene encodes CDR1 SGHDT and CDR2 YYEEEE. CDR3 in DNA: TGTGCCAGCAGCTTGGGGCAGGGGTGGTACAATGAGCAGTTCTTC. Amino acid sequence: CASSLGQGWYNEQFF.

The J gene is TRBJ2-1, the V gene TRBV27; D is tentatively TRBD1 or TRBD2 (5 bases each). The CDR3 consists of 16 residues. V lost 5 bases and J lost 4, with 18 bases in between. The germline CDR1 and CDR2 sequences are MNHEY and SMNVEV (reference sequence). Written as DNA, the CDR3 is TGTGCCAGCAGTACCTCCGGGACGCTCGAGTACAATGAGCAGTTCTTC. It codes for CASSTSGTLEYNEQFF.

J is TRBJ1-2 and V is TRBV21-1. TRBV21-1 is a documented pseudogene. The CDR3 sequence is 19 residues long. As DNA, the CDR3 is TGTGCCAGCAGCCTACGCAAAGTATTGCGGGGCACCATTAACTATGGCTACACCTTC. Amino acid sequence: CASSLRKVLRGTINYGYTF.

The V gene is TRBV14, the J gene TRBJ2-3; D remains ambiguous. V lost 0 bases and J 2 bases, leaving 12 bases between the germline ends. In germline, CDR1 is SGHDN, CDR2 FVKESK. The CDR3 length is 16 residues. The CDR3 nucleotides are TGTGCCAGCAGCCAAGATCTCGACGGACCCACAGATACGCAGTATTTT. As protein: CASSQDLDGPTDTQYF.

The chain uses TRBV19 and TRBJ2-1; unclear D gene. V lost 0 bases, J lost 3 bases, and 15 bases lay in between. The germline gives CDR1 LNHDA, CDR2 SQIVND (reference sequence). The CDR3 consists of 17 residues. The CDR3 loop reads CASSIDSMGRSYNEQFF. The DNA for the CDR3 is TGTGCCAGTAGTATAGATTCGATGGGCAGAAGCTACAATGAGCAGTTCTTC.

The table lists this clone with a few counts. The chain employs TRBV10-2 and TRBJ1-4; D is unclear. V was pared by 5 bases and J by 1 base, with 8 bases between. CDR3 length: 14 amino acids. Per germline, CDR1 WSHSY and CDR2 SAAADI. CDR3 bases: TGCGCCAGCAGTTCAGGCATAACTAATGAAAAACTGTTTTTT. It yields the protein CASSSGITNEKLFF.

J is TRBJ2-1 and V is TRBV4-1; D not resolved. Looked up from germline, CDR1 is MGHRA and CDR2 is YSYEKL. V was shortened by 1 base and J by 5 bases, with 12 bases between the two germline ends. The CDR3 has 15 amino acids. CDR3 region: CASSQALGLNNEQFF. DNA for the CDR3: TGCGCCAGCAGCCAAGCCCTTGGCCTCAACAATGAGCAGTTCTTC.

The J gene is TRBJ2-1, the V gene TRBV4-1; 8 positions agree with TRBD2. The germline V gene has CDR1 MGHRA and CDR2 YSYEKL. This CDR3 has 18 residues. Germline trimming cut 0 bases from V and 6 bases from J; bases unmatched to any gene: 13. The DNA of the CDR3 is TGCGCCAGCAGCCAAGAAGCATCGAGACTGGCGGGGGGCAATGAGCAGTTCTTC. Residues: CASSQEASRLAGGNEQFF.

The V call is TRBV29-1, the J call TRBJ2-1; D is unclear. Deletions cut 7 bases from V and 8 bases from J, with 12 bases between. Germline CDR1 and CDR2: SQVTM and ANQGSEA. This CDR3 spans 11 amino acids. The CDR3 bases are TGCAGCGCACCCCTTATGGATGAGCAGTTCTTC. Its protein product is CSAPLMDEQFF.

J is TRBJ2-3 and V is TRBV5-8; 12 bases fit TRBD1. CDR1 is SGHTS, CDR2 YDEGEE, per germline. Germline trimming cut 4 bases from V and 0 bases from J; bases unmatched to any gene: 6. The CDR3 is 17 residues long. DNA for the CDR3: TGTGCCAGCAGCATCGGGACAGGGGGCATGAGCACAGATACGCAGTATTTT. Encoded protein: CASSIGTGGMSTDTQYF.

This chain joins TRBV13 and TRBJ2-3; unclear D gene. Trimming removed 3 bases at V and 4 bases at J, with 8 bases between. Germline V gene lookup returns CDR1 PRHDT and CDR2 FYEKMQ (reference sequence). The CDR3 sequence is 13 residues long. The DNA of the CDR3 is TGTGCCAGCAGCTTCGAAGCAGCAGATACGCAGTATTTT. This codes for CASSFEAADTQYF.

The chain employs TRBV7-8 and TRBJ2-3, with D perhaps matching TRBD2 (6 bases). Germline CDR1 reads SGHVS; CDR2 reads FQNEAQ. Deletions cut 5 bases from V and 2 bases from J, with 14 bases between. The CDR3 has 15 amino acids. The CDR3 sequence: CASSDRDFHTDTQYF. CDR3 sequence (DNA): TGTGCCAGCAGCGACCGGGACTTCCACACAGATACGCAGTATTTT.

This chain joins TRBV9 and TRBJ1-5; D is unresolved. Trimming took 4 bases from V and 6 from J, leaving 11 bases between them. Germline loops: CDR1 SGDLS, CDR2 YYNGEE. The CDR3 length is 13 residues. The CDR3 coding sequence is TGTGCCAGCAGCATAAGGGTTATTCAGCCCCAGCATTTT. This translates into CASSIRVIQPQHF.

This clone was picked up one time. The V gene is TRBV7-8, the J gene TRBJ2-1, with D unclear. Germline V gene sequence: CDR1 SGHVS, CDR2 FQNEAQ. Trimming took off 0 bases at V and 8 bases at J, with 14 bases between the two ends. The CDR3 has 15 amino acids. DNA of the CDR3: TGTGCCAGCAGCTTAGCGCAACGGGTCGTGGATGAGCAGTTCTTC. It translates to CASSLAQRVVDEQFF.

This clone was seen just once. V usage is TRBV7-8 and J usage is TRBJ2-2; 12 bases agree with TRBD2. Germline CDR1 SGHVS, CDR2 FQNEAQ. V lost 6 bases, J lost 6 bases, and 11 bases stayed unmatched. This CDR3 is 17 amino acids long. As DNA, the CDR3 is TGTGCCAGCAGTTCAATCCCACTAGCGGGAGGCGCCGGGGAGCTGTTTTTT. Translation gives CASSSIPLAGGAGELFF.

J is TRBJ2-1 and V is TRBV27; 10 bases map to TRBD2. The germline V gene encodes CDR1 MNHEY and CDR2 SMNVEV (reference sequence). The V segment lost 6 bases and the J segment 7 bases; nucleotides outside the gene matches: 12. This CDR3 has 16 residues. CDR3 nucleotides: TGTGCCAGCAGCTACCTGGCTAGCGGGAGTAAAAATGAGCAGTTCTTC. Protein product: CASSYLASGSKNEQFF.